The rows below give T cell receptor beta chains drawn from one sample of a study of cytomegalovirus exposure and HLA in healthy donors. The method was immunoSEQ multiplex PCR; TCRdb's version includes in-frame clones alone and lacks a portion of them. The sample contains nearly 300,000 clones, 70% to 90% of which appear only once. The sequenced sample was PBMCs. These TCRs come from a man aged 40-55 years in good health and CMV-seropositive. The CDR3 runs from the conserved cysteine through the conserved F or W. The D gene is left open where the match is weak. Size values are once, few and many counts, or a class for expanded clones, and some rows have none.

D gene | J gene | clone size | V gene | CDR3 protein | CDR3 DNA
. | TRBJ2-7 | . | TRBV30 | CAWSGSYEQYF | TGTGCCTGGAGTGGGTCCTACGAGCAGTACTTC
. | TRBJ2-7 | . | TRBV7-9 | CSSSHGPEGLYEQYF | TGTTCCAGCAGCCACGGTCCGGAGGGCCTGTACGAGCAGTACTTC
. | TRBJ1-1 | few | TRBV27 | CASSLTTVPGVTEAFF | TGTGCCAGCAGTTTAACGACTGTTCCGGGGGTCACTGAAGCTTTCTTT
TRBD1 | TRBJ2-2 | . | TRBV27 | CASRVDRVAGELFF | TGTGCCAGCAGGGTGGACAGGGTGGCCGGGGAGCTGTTTTTT
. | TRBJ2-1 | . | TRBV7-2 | CASSRSGYSYNEQFF | TGTGCCAGCAGCCGAAGCGGATACTCCTACAATGAGCAGTTCTTC
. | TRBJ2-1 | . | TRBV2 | CASNYNEQFF | TGTGCCAGCAATTATAATGAGCAGTTCTTC
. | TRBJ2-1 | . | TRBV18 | CASSPPRTVGSNEQFF | TGTGCCAGCTCACCACCACGGACAGTAGGTAGCAATGAGCAGTTCTTC
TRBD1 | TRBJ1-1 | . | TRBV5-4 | CASSFRDRDFTEAFF | TGTGCCAGCAGCTTCCGGGACAGGGACTTCACTGAAGCTTTCTTT
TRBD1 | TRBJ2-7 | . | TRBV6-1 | CASGGQGINEQYF | TGTGCCAGCGGGGGACAGGGGATAAACGAGCAGTACTTC
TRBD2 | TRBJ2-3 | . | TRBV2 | CASSFSGRGTDTQYF | TGTGCCAGCAGCTTTAGCGGGAGGGGCACAGATACGCAGTATTTT
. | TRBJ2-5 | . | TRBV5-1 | CASSVGLKETQYF | TGCGCCAGCAGCGTTGGACTGAAAGAGACCCAGTACTTC
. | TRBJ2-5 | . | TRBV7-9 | CASSLSFSGHETQYF | TGTGCCAGCAGCTTATCTTTCTCGGGTCACGAGACCCAGTACTTC
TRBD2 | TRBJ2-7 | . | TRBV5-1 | CASSLVAGSYEQYF | TGCGCCAGCAGCTTGGTAGCGGGGTCCTACGAGCAGTACTTC
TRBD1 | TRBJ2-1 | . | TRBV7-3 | CASSQNRGGDEQFF | TGTGCCAGCAGCCAAAACAGGGGTGGGGATGAGCAGTTCTTC
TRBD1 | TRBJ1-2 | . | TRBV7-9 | CSSSDSTGGGDGYTF | TGTTCCAGCAGCGACTCGACAGGGGGCGGCGATGGCTACACCTTC
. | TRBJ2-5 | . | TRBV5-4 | CASRHVDYSPETQYF | TGTGCCAGCAGGCATGTAGACTATAGCCCAGAGACCCAGTACTTC
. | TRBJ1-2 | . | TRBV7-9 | CSSSLAAGGLGYTF | TGTTCCAGCAGCTTAGCAGCAGGAGGACTTGGCTACACCTTC
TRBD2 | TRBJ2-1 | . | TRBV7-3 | CASSSGLAGGKSGEQFF | TGTGCCAGCAGCTCAGGACTAGCGGGAGGTAAATCTGGTGAGCAGTTCTTC
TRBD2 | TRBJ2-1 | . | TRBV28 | CASSPLAGGAYNEQFF | TGTGCCAGCAGTCCCTTAGCGGGAGGGGCCTACAATGAGCAGTTCTTC